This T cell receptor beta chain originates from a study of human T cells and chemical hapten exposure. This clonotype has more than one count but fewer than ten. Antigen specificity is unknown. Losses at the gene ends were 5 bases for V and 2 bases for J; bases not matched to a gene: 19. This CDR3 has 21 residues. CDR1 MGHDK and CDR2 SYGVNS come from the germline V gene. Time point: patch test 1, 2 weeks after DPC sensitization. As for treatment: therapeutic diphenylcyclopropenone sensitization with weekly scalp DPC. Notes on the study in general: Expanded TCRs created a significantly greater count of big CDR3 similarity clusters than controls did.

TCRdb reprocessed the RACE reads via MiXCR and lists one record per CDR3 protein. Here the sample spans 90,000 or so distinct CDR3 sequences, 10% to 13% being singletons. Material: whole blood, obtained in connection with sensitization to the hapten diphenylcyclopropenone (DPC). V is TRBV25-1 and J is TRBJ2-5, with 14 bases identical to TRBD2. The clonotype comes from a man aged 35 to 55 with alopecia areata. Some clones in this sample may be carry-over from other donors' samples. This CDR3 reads CASSSTPGLAGVTQIQETQYF. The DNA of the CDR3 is TGTGCCAGCAGTTCGACTCCGGGACTAGCGGGAGTGACCCAAATACAAGAGACCCAGTACTTC.